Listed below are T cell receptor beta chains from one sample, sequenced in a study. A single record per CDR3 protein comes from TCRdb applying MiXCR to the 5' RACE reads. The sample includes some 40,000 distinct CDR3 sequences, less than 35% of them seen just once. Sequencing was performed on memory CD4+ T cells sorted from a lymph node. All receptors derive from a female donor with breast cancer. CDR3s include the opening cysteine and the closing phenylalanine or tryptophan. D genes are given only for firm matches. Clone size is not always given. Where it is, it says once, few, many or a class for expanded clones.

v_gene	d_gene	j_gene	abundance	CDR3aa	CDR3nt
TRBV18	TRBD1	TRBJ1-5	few	CASSNDRGRGPQHF	TGTGCCAGCTCAAACGACAGGGGGCGAGGGCCCCAGCATTTT
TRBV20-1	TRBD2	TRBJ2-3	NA	CSASDGTSSTDTQYF	TGCAGTGCTAGCGACGGGACTAGCAGCACAGATACGCAGTATTTT
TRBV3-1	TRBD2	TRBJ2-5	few	CASSLPSGGQETQYF	TGTGCCAGCAGCCTTCCTAGCGGGGGCCAAGAGACCCAGTACTTC
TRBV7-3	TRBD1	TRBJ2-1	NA	CASSLQGGSYNEQFF	TGTGCCAGCAGCCTACAGGGGGGATCCTACAATGAGCAGTTCTTC
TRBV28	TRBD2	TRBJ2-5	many	CASRPSGSWETQYF	TGTGCCAGCAGGCCCAGCGGGAGCTGGGAGACCCAGTACTTC
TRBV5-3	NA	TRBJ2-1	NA	CASSLNPGRTGEQFF	TGCGCCAGCAGCTTGAACCCAGGGAGGACCGGTGAGCAGTTCTTC
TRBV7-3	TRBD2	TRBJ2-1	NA	CASSSGTSEDEQFF	TGTGCCAGCAGCTCGGGGACTAGCGAAGATGAGCAGTTCTTC
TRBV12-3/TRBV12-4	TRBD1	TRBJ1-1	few	CASSSGTGMNTEAFF	TGTGCCAGCAGTTCCGGGACAGGGATGAACACTGAAGCTTTCTTT
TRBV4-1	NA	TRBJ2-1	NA	CASSQRHGGHEQFF	TGCGCCAGCAGCCAACGGCACGGGGGGCATGAGCAGTTCTTC
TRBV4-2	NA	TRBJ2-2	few	CASSQDIGPSARELFF	TGTGCCAGCAGCCAAGATATAGGGCCGTCGGCCCGGGAGCTGTTTTTT
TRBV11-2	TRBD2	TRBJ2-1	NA	CASSLAPGLAGHNEQFF	TGTGCCAGCAGCTTAGCCCCGGGACTAGCGGGGCACAATGAGCAGTTCTTC
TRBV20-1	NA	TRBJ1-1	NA	CSATAPGLGTEAFF	TGCAGTGCTACTGCCCCGGGGCTGGGCACTGAAGCTTTCTTT
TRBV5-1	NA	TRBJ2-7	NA	CASSLVASSSYEQYF	TGCGCCAGCAGCTTGGTGGCTAGCAGTTCCTACGAGCAGTACTTC
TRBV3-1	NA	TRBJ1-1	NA	CASGAYRGAEAFF	TGTGCCAGCGGGGCTTATAGGGGGGCTGAAGCTTTCTTT
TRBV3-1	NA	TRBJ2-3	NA	CASSQAGRPDTQYF	TGTGCCAGCAGCCAAGCGGGTAGACCAGATACGCAATATTTT
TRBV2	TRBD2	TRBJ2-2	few	CASSEGLAGDGELFF	TGTGCCAGCAGTGAGGGACTAGCGGGGGACGGGGAGCTGTTTTTT
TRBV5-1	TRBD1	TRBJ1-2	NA	CASSPRQGADYGYTF	TGCGCCAGCAGCCCCAGGCAGGGGGCGGACTATGGCTACACCTTC
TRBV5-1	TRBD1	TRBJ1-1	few	CASSLEPGGWGSWTEAFF	TGCGCCAGCAGCTTGGAACCAGGGGGTTGGGGCTCGTGGACTGAAGCTTTCTTT
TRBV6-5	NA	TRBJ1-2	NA	CASTLRTGHIGYTF	TGTGCCAGCACCCTACGGACGGGTCACATTGGCTACACCTTC
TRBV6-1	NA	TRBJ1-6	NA	CASMGPLGQSPLHF	TGTGCCAGCATGGGACCGTTGGGTCAGTCACCCCTCCACTTT
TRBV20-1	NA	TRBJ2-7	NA	CSATRTAYEQYF	TGCAGTGCCACGCGGACAGCCTACGAGCAGTACTTC
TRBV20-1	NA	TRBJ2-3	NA	CSARDVAGRPDTQYF	TGCAGTGCTAGAGATGTGGCGGGTCGCCCAGATACGCAGTATTTT
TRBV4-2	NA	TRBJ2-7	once	CASSQATAAYEQYF	TGTGCCAGCAGCCAGGCGACAGCCGCCTACGAGCAGTACTTC
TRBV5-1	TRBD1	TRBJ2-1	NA	CASSLGGKSSYNEQFF	TGCGCCAGCAGCCTAGGGGGCAAGAGCTCCTACAATGAGCAGTTCTTC
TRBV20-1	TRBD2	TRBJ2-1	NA	CSARDSLAGGNEQFF	TGCAGTGCTAGAGATTCCCTAGCGGGGGGGAATGAGCAGTTCTTC
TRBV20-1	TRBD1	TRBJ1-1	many	CSATRTGGVNTEAFF	TGCAGTGCTACCCGGACAGGGGGCGTGAACACTGAAGCTTTCTTT
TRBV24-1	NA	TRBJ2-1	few	CATVWGKSNEQFF	TGTGCCACCGTATGGGGCAAAAGCAATGAGCAGTTCTTC
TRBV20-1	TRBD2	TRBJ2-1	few	CSARDLRGGRVYNEQFF	TGCAGTGCTAGAGATCTCCGGGGCGGGAGGGTATACAATGAGCAGTTCTTC
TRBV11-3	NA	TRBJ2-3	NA	CASSPHTDTQYF	TGTGCCAGCAGCCCACACACGGATACGCAGTATTTT
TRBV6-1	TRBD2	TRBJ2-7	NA	CASREPGTSAYEQYF	TGTGCCAGCAGGGAACCCGGGACTAGCGCCTACGAGCAGTACTTC
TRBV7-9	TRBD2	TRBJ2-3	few	CASLPPGAGESSDTQYF	TGTGCCAGTTTACCCCCGGGAGCGGGAGAGTCTTCAGATACGCAGTATTTT
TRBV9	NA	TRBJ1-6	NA	CASSVVRTSSYNSPLHF	TGTGCCAGCAGCGTAGTGCGGACTAGCTCCTATAATTCACCCCTCCACTTT
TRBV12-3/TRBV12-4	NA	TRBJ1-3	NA	CASSLGALSRAGRTGNTIYF	TGTGCCAGCAGTTTAGGCGCCCTCTCTCGGGCGGGGAGAACTGGAAACACCATATATTTT
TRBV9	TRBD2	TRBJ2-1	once	CASSAGLAGYNGQFF	TGTGCCAGCAGCGCGGGACTAGCGGGATACAATGGGCAGTTCTTC
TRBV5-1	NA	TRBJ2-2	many	CASSLTGNTGELFF	TGCGCCAGCAGCTTGACAGGGAACACCGGGGAGCTGTTTTTT
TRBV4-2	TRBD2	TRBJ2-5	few	CASSQGVRGGETQYF	TGTGCCAGCAGCCAAGGGGTGAGGGGAGGGGAGACCCAGTACTTC
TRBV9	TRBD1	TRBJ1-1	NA	CASSPRQGADTKAFF	TGTGCCAGCAGCCCCCGACAGGGGGCGGACACTAAAGCTTTCTTT
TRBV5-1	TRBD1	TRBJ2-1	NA	CASSYTGGRSYNEQFF	TGCGCCAGCAGCTACACAGGGGGACGTTCCTACAATGAGCAGTTCTTC
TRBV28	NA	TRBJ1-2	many	CASSLVGETNYGYTF	TGTGCCAGCAGTTTGGTTGGCGAAACTAACTATGGCTACACCTTC
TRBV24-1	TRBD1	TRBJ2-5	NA	CATSPSRDRGETQYF	TGTGCCACCAGTCCCTCAAGGGACAGGGGGGAGACCCAGTACTTC
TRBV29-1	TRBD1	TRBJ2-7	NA	CSYRDRVLGEQYF	TGCAGCTACCGGGACAGGGTTCTGGGCGAGCAGTACTTC
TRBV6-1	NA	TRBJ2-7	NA	CASVDGNEQYF	TGTGCCAGCGTGGATGGAAACGAGCAGTACTTC
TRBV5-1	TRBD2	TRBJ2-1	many	CASSFGLSGRAREQFF	TGCGCCAGCAGCTTTGGACTAAGCGGGAGGGCCAGGGAGCAGTTCTTC
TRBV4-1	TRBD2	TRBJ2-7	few	CASSQAVGLGSYEQYF	TGCGCCAGCAGCCAAGCGGTAGGACTAGGCTCCTACGAGCAGTACTTC
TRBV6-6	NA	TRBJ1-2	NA	CASRQRGYTF	TGTGCCAGCAGGCAACGCGGCTACACCTTC
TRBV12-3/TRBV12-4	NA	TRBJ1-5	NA	CASSLGWNQPQQF	TGTGCCAGCAGTTTAGGGTGGAATCAGCCCCAGCAGTTT
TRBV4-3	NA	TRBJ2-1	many	CASSQNLQGVQYNEQFF	TGCGCCAGCAGCCAGAATTTACAGGGTGTCCAATACAATGAGCAGTTCTTC
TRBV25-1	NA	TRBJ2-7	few	CASSGAGGTYEQYF	TGTGCCAGCAGTGGGGCAGGGGGGACCTACGAGCAGTACTTC
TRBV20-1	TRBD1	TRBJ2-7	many	CSAREGQGLNEQYF	TGCAGTGCTAGAGAGGGACAGGGTTTGAACGAGCAGTACTTC
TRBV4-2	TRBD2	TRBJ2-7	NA	CASSQDYSGREISYEQYF	TGTGCCAGCAGCCAAGACTATAGCGGGAGGGAAATCTCCTACGAGCAGTACTTC
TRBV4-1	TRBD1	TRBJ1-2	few	CASSLDRGSNYGYTF	TGCGCCAGCAGCCTTGACAGGGGAAGCAACTATGGCTACACCTTC
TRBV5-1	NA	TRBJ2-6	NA	CASSLDVSGANVLTF	TGCGCCAGCAGCTTGGACGTCTCTGGGGCCAACGTCCTGACTTTC
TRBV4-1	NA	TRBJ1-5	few	CASSQDYSGGQGNQPQHF	TGCGCCAGCAGCCAAGATTACAGCGGTGGGCAGGGAAATCAGCCCCAGCATTTT
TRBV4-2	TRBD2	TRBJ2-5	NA	CASSQDLAGGRAKETQYF	TGTGCCAGCAGCCAAGACCTAGCGGGAGGGCGTGCTAAGGAGACCCAGTACTTC
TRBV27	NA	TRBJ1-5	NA	CASSFSQPYSNQPQHF	TGTGCCAGCAGTTTTAGTCAGCCGTATAGCAATCAGCCCCAGCATTTT
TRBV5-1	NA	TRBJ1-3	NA	CASKSMSSSRNTIYF	TGCGCCAGCAAGTCGATGTCAAGCTCTAGAAACACCATATATTTT
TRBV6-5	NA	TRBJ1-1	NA	CASSLRVWNTEAFF	TGTGCCAGCAGTTTAAGGGTATGGAACACTGAAGCTTTCTTT
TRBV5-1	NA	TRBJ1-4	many	CASRTSAANEKLFF	TGCGCCAGCAGAACTTCGGCAGCTAATGAAAAACTGTTTTTT
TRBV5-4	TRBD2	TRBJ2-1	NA	CASSPETSGSWNEQFF	TGTGCCAGCAGCCCAGAGACTAGCGGGAGTTGGAATGAGCAGTTCTTC
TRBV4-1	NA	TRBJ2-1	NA	CASSHPPGRSYNEQFF	TGCGCCAGCAGCCACCCCCCGGGACGAAGTTACAATGAGCAGTTCTTC